The 8 T cell receptor beta chains given below trace back to one sample, sequenced in a study of blood T cell repertoires in COVID-19. This table comes from immunoSEQ multiplex PCR, and its TCRdb copy is limited to in-frame clones, with some not included. The table has about 250,000 clones, around 83% seen once. The source material was peripheral blood. The receptor source for this set is a man in his forties with active or convalescent COVID-19.

V is TRBV7-2 and J is TRBJ2-5, with TRBD1 identical over 9 bases. This CDR3 is 14 amino acids long. The germline gives CDR1 SGHTA, CDR2 FQGNSA. The J segment lost 4 bases and the V segment lost 3 bases, leaving 3 bases of the junction unmatched. CDR3 in amino acids: CASSFDRGGETQYF. For the CDR3, the DNA is TGTGCCAGCAGCTTTGACAGGGGGGGAGAGACCCAGTACTTC.

In its sample, this clone was seen a few times. The chain is built from TRBV5-1 and TRBJ2-3, with D perhaps matching TRBD2 (5 bases). The germline gives CDR1 SGHRS, CDR2 YFSETQ. This CDR3 region has 14 residues. V lost 2 bases and J lost 2, with 9 bases in between. This CDR3 is CASSLWGVTDTQYF. The DNA of the CDR3 is TGCGCCAGCAGCTTATGGGGAGTCACAGATACGCAGTATTTT.

The chain is built from TRBV12-2 and TRBJ2-5; the listed D gene, TRBD2, was not tested against the DNA. TRBV12-2 is a pseudogene. The CDR3 length is 18 residues. In nucleotides, the CDR3 is TGTGCAAGTCGCCTTTTCGGGTGGCTAGCGGGGATCCGGGAGACCCAGTACTTC. This gives the protein CASRLFGWLAGIRETQYF.

This clone was seen more than once but under ten times. V gene TRBV7-9 combines with J gene TRBJ1-2, with unresolved D. This CDR3 is 14 amino acids long. V gave up 5 bases and J gave up 0 bases, with 10 bases separating them. Germline V gene sequence: CDR1 SEHNR, CDR2 FQNEAQ (reference sequence). The CDR3 DNA is TGTGCCAGCAGCCCGAGCTCGTCTAACTATGGCTACACCTTC. This encodes CASSPSSSNYGYTF.

The V call is TRBV11-3, the J call TRBJ1-1; D remains ambiguous. There are 16 residues in the CDR3. V gave up 2 bases and J gave up 0 bases, with 13 bases separating them. Germline CDR1 and CDR2: SGHNT and YENEEA. This CDR3 is CASSLFPLSMNTEAFF. CDR3 DNA: TGTGCCAGCAGCTTATTCCCCCTAAGCATGAACACTGAAGCTTTCTTT.

This rearrangement joins TRBV9 to TRBJ1-2, with D perhaps TRBD1 (6 bases). Trimming shortened V by 0 bases and J by 4 bases, and 13 bases separated the two germline ends. Germline assignment: CDR1 SGDLS and CDR2 YYNGEE. This CDR3 is 15 amino acids long. The DNA for the CDR3 is TGTGCCAGCAGCGTAGGCCCGGGGACACTCTATGGCTACACCTTC. This encodes CASSVGPGTLYGYTF. The full variable domain, completed using reference TRBV9 and TRBJ1-2, is DSGVTQTPKHLITATGQRVTLRCSPRSGDLSVYWYQQSLDQGLQFLIQYYNGEERAKGNILERFSAQQFPDLHSELNLSSLELGDSALYFCASSVGPGTLYGYTFGSGTRLTVV.

V usage is TRBV13 and J usage is TRBJ2-1; 8 bases line up with TRBD2. The germline CDR1 and CDR2 sequences are PRHDT and FYEKMQ (reference sequence). Unmatched junction bases numbered 7, after V lost 5 bases and J lost 4 bases. The CDR3 loop spans 15 amino acids. This chain's CDR3 is CASSHSGSGYNEQFF. CDR3 nucleotides: TGTGCCAGCAGCCACAGCGGGAGTGGGTACAATGAGCAGTTCTTC.

The chain links TRBV4-2 to TRBJ2-1, with TRBD2 matching 10 bases. Germline-derived CDR1 and CDR2 are LGHNA and YNFKEQ. V lost 0 bases, J lost 9 bases, and 8 bases stayed unmatched. The CDR3 has 16 residues. The chain's CDR3 is CASSQDELAGAREQFF. Written as DNA, the CDR3 is TGTGCCAGCAGCCAAGATGAGCTAGCGGGGGCTCGTGAGCAGTTCTTC.